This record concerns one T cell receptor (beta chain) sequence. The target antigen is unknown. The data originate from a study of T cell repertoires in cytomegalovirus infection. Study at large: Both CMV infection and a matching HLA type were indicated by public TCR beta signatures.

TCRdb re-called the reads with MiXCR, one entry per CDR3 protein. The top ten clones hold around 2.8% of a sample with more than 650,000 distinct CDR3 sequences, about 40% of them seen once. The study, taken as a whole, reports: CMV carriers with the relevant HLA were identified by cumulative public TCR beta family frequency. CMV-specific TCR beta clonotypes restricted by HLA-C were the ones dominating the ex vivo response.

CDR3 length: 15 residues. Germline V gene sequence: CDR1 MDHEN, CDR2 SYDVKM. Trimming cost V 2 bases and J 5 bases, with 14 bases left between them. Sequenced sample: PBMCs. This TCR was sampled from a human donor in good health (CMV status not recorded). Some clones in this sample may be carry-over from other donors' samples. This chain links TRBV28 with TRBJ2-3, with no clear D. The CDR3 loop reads CASSLAGPSIDTQYF. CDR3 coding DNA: TGTGCCAGCAGTTTAGCCGGTCCTAGTATAGATACGCAGTATTTT. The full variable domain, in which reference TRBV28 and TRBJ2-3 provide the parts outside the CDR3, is DVKVTQSSRYLVKRTGEKVFLECVQDMDHENMFWYRQDPGLGLRLIYFSYDVKMKEKGDIPEGYSVSREKKERFSLILESASTNQTSMYLCASSLAGPSIDTQYFGPGTRLTVL.